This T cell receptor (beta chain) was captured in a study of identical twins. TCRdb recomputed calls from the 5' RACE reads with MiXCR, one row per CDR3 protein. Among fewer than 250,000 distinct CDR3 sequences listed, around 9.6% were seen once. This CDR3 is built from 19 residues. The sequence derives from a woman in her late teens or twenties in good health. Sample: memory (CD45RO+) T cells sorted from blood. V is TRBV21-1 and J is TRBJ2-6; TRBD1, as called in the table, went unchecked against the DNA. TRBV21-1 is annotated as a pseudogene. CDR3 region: CASSKGGAPTGAGANVLTF. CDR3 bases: TGTGCCAGCAGCAAAGGGGGAGCGCCGACGGGGGCTGGGGCCAACGTCCTGACTTTC.